One and the same sample provided the 3 T cell receptor beta chains below, sequenced in a study of tumor-infiltrating lymphocytes in glioblastoma multiforme (TCRdb year 2017). Instrument used: Illumina HiSeq 2500. TCRB libraries were constructed from RNA through three rounds of nested multiplex PCR following a modified ARM-PCR protocol with multiple V-beta primers and a C-beta primer. TCRdb redid the processing of the public reads, applying fastp at Q25 and MiXCR, and retained in-frame beta chains. Rows with one shared CDR3 protein collapse into an entry with the most common genes and DNA. This sample gives roughly 15,000 distinct CDR3 sequences in total; around 70% of them show up just once. Clones ranked in the top ten supply under 40% of the sample. The sequenced material came from brain tumor tissue. These receptors all come from a male donor with glioblastoma.

Comments on this clonotype: One end of the junction is discordant with germline, which a read error may explain. The rearrangement uses TRBV4-2 and TRBJ2-3; TRBD2 agrees at 11 bases. The CDR3 is made up of 18 amino acids. Germline CDR1 LGHNA, CDR2 YNFKEQ. The chain's CDR3 is CAGNQGSGRARSTDTQYF. In DNA, the CDR3 is TGTGCCGGCAACCAAGGTAGCGGGAGGGCGCGAAGCACAGATACGCAGTATTTC.

J is TRBJ2-7 and V is TRBV10-3; D might be TRBD1 (6 bases). The germline V gene encodes CDR1 ENHRY and CDR2 SYGVKD. This CDR3 has 13 residues. The V end was cut by 5 bases, the J end by 7 bases, with 15 bases between. The CDR3 region has the DNA TGTGCCATCAGTTCAGACAGGCCGGAGGAGCAGTACTTC. This codes for CAISSDRPEEQYF.

This chain joins TRBV7-8 and TRBJ2-5; no definite D call. CDR1 and CDR2 (germline): SGHVS, FQNEAQ. V was cut by 0 bases and J by 7 bases, with 12 bases left in between. The CDR3 extends over 14 amino acids. The CDR3 bases are TGTGCCAGCAGCTTAGCGGTAGGAACTGGGACCCAGTACTTC. It yields the protein CASSLAVGTGTQYF.